The TCR beta chain under discussion was sequenced for a study of control samples from healthy donors and cancer patients. The count of this clone is one. Trimming shortened V by 1 base and J by 4 bases, and 11 bases separated the two germline ends. This CDR3 has 14 residues. Germline CDR1 reads MNHEY; CDR2 reads SVGAGI. The assay was immunoSEQ multiplex PCR, and TCRdb's table has in-frame clones only and misses some. The table lists 400,000 to 500,000 clones, about 93% of them singletons. Sequenced material: PBMCs. V and J are TRBV6-5 and TRBJ2-7; D remains unclear. The sequence was collected from a man aged 40-49 years with head and neck cancer. CDR3 in DNA: TGTGCCAGCAGTTACTACAAGTCTGGGTACGAGCAGTACTTC. Protein sequence: CASSYYKSGYEQYF.